The clone carrying this T cell receptor (beta chain) has a handful of counts. The sample is drawn from a study of PD-1 blockade in classical Hodgkin lymphoma. Repertoires were generated with immunoSEQ multiplex PCR, while TCRdb's copy carries only in-frame clones and drops some. Among about 93,000 clones listed, around 80% were seen once. Looked up from germline, CDR1 is LNHDA and CDR2 is SQIVND (reference sequence). The CDR3 contains 15 residues. Trimming cost V 7 bases and J 0 bases, with 15 bases left between them. The time point was: cycle 4 day 1 (C4D1), after more than five weeks of nivolumab. Every patient experienced relapse after autologous stem cell transplantation, and brentuximab vedotin exposure varied.

The TCR sequence derives from a human donor with classical Hodgkin lymphoma. Sequencing was performed on peripheral blood mononuclear cells (PBMCs), taken before the fourth cycle of nivolumab. The chain joins TRBV19 to TRBJ1-2, with a tentative D call TRBD1 (6 bases). In nucleotides, the CDR3 is TGTGCCAGTACCTCCGGGACAACCTCTAACTATGGCTACACCTTC. This codes for CASTSGTTSNYGYTF. The full variable domain, its missing parts supplied by reference TRBV19 and TRBJ1-2, is DGGITQSPKYLFRKEGQNVTLSCEQNLNHDAMYWYRQDPGQGLRLIYYSQIVNDFQKGDIAEGYSVSREKKESFPLTVTSAQKNPTAFYLCASTSGTTSNYGYTFGSGTRLTVV.